This TCR beta chain was sequenced in a study of a mutant IDH1 vaccine in newly diagnosed glioma. Study-wide background: Earlier therapy was either radiotherapy, temozolomide, or both, and most got both.

The CDR3 loop spans 15 amino acids. V lost 0 bases, J lost 2 bases, and 2 bases stayed unmatched. Germline V gene sequence: CDR1 SGHRS, CDR2 YFSETQ. Study-wide points: Any relationship between pseudoprogression and changes in top peripheral T cell clonotypes seemed absent.

Time point given: week 11, during vaccination. Vaccination comprised doses that each held 300 ug of mutant IDH1 20-mer peptide, plus topical imiquimod. Points on this clone: Its antigen is unknown.

Assay: immunoSEQ multiplex PCR; the TCRdb copy retains only in-frame clones and omits some. Of more than 50,000 clones in the sample, about 89% are singletons; the top ten hold roughly 2.1%. This chain uses TRBV5-1 with TRBJ1-3; 7 bases line up with TRBD1. The receptor's source is a man in his forties or fifties with glioma. This specimen consisted of PBMCs, obtained from a glioma patient whose treatment included an IDH1 peptide vaccine. Written as DNA, the CDR3 is TGCGCCAGCAGCTTGGGAGGGGGCGCTGGAAACACCATATATTTT. Translated: CASSLGGGAGNTIYF.